This T cell receptor (beta chain) emerged from a study of cytomegalovirus exposure and HLA in healthy donors. The PCR used 60 Vbeta and 13 Jbeta primers. Method: immunoSEQ multiplex PCR; TCRdb's copy keeps in-frame clones and lacks some. The sample records roughly 150,000 clones, roughly 87% being singletons. Germline lookup yields CDR1 MNHNS and CDR2 SASEGT. V lost 3 bases to trimming and J lost 6 bases; unmatched junction nucleotides: 14. This CDR3 has 16 residues. As concerns this clone: Its antigen is not known.

Study-wide points: A few CMV-associated chains proved CMV antigen-specific in vitro.

Sequencing was performed on PBMCs. This clonotype originated in a man between 25 and 39 years old in good health and CMV-seropositive. The V call is TRBV6-1, the J call TRBJ2-7, with 7 positions matching TRBD1. The CDR3 region has the DNA TGTGCCAGCAGTGATGTAGGGGGCAGAAGCTTCTTCGAGCAGTACTTC. This codes for CASSDVGGRSFFEQYF.